This TCR beta chain was obtained from a study of blood T cell repertoires in COVID-19. Study-level background: Italy, Spain and the United States were the sources of the convalescent and acute COVID-19 samples. T cells, B-cell-depleted T cells, or PBMCs supplied cDNA or gDNA.

The germline V gene encodes CDR1 MNHEY and CDR2 SVGAGI. The CDR3 runs to 14 residues. The V and J ends lost 2 bases and 7 bases, in that order; junction bases with no gene match: 1. Per the authors' pipeline: Quantification of nucleated cells was approximated via reference gene primer amplification. Assay used: immunoSEQ multiplex PCR; TCRdb lists only in-frame clones, some missing. Clone size and the V and J calls come from that table; the DNA yielded D and trimming. The sample consists of about 220,000 clones, roughly 84% of them appearing once. This clone occurred once. This chain uses TRBV6-5 with TRBJ1-3; 11 bases map to TRBD1. The receptor comes from a man aged 50 to 60 who had recovered from COVID-19. Input material: peripheral blood. The CDR3 DNA sequence: TGTGCCAGCAGTTACGGGACAGGGGGGAACACCATATATTTT. It codes for CASSYGTGGNTIYF.